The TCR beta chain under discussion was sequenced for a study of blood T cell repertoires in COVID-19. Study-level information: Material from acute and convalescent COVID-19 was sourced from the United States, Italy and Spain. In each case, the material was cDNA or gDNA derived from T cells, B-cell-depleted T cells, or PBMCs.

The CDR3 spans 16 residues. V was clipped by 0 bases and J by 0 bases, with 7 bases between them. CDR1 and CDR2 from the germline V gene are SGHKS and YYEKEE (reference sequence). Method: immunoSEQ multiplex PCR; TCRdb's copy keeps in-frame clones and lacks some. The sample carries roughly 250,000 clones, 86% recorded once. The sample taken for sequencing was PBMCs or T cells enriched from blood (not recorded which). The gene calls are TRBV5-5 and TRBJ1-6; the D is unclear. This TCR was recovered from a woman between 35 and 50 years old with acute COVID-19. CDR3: CASSLDWSSYNSPLHF. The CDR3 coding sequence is TGTGCCAGCAGCTTGGACTGGAGCTCCTATAATTCACCCCTCCACTTT.